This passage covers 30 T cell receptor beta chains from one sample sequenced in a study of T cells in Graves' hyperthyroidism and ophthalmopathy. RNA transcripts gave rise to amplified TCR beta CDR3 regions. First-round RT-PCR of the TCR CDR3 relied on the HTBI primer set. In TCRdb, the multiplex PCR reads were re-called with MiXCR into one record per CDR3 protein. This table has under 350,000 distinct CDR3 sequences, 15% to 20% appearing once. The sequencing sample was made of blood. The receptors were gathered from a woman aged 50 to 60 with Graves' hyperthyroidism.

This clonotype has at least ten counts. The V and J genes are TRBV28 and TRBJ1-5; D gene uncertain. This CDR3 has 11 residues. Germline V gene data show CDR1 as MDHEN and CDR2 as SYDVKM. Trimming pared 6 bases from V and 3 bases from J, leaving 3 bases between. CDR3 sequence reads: CASRNNQPQHF. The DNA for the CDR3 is TGTGCCAGCAGAAACAATCAGCCCCAGCATTTT.

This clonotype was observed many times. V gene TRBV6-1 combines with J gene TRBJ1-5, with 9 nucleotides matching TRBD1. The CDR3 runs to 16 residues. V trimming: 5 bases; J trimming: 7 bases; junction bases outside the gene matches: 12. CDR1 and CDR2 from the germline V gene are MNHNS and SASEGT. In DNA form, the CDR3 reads TGTGCCAGCAGTCCGAGGGGACAGGGACTTCAGCAGCCCCAGCATTTT. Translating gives CASSPRGQGLQQPQHF.

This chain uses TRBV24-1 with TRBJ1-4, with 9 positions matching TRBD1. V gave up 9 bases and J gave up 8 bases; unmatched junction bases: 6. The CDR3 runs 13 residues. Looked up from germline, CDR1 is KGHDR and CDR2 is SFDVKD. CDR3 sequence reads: CATGTGSNEKLFF. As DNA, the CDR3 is TGTGCCACCGGGACAGGGAGTAACGAAAAACTGTTTTTT.

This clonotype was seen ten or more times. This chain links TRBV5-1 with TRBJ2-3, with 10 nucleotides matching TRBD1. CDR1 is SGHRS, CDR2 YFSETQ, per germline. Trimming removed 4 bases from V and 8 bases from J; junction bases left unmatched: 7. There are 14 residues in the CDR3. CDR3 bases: TGCGCCAGCAGCACCGGACAGGGGGTCTCTACGCAGTATTTT. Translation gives CASSTGQGVSTQYF.

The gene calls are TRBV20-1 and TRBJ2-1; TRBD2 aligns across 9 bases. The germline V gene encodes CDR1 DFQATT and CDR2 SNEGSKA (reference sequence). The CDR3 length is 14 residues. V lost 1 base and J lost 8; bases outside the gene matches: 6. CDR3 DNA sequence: TGCAGTGCTAGAGGAGCGGGAGGTGGCTATGAGCAGTTCTTC. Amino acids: CSARGAGGGYEQFF.

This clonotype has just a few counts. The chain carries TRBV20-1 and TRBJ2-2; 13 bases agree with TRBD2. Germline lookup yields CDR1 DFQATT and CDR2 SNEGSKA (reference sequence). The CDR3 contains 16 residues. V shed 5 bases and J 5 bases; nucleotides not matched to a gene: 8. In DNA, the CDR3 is TGCAGTGCTGGCAACGGGGGACTAGCGGGAACCGGGGAGCTGTTTTTT. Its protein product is CSAGNGGLAGTGELFF.

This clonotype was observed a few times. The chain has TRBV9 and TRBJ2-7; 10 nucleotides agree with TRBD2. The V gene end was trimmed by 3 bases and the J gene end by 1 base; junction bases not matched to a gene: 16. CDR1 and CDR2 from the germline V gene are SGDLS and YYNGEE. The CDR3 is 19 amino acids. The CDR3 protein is CASSDRTSGSPYGSYEQYV. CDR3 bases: TGTGCCAGCAGCGATCGGACTAGCGGATCCCCCTACGGGTCCTACGAGCAGTACGTC.

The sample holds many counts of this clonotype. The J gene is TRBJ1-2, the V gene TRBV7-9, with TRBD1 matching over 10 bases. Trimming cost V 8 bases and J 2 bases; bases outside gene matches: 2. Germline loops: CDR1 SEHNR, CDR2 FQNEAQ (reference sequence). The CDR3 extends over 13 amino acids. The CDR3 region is CASRDRGNYGYTF. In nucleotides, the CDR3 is TGTGCCAGCCGGGACAGGGGAAACTATGGCTACACCTTC. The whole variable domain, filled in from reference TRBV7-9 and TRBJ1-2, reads DTGVSQNPRHKITKRGQNVTFRCDPISEHNRLYWYRQTLGQGPEFLTYFQNEAQLEKSRLLSDRFSAERPKGSFSTLEIQRTEQGDSAMYLCASRDRGNYGYTFGSGTRLTVV.

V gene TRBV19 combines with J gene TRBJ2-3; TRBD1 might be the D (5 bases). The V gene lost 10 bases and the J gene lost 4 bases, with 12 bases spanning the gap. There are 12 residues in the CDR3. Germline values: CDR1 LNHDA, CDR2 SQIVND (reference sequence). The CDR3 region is CATRQKSDTQYF. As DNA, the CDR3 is TGTGCCACCCGACAGAAATCAGATACGCAGTATTTT.

The CDR3 bases are TGTGCCAGTAGTATATGGCCGAACACTGAAGCTTTCTTT. It yields the protein CASSIWPNTEAFF. This chain uses TRBV19 with TRBJ1-1; D gene uncertain. Deletions cut 2 bases from V and 1 base from J, with 5 bases between. The germline CDR1 and CDR2 sequences are LNHDA and SQIVND (reference sequence). The CDR3 loop spans 13 amino acids. The complete variable domain, with remaining parts taken from reference TRBV19 and TRBJ1-1, reads DGGITQSPKYLFRKEGQNVTLSCEQNLNHDAMYWYRQDPGQGLRLIYYSQIVNDFQKGDIAEGYSVSREKKESFPLTVTSAQKNPTAFYLCASSIWPNTEAFFGQGTRLTVV.

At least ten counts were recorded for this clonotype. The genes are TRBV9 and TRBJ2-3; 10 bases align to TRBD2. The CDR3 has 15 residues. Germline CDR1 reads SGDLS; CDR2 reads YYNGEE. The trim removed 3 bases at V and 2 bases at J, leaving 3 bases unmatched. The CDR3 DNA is TGTGCCAGCAGCGGTAGCGGGGGGTTCACAGATACGCAGTATTTT. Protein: CASSGSGGFTDTQYF.

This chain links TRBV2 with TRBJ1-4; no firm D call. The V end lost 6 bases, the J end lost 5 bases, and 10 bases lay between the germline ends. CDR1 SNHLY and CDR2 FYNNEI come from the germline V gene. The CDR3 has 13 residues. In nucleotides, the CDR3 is TGTGCCAGCAGGTACAGAAACAATGAAAAACTGTTTTTT. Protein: CASRYRNNEKLFF.

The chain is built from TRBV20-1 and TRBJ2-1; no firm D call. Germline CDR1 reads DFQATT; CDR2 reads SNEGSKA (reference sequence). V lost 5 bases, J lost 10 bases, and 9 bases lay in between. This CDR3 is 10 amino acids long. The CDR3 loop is CSAVDGEQFF. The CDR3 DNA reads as TGCAGTGCTGTCGACGGAGAGCAGTTCTTC.

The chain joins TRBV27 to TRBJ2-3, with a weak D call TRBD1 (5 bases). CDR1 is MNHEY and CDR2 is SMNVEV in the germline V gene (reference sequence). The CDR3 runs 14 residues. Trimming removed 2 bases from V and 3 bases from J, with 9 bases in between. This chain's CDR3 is CASSLRPGTDTQYF. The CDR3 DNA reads TGTGCCAGCAGTTTAAGACCAGGGACAGATACGCAGTATTTT.

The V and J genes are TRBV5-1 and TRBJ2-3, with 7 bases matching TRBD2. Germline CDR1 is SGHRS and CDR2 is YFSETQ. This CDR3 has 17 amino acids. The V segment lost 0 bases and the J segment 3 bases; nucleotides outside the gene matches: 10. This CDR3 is CASSLGPVEAGTDTQYF. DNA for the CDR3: TGCGCCAGCAGCTTGGGTCCGGTGGAAGCGGGAACAGATACGCAGTATTTT.

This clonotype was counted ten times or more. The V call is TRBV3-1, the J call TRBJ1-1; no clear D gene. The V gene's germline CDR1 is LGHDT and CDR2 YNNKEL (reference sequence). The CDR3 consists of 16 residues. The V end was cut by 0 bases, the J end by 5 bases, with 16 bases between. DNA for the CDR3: TGTGCCAGCAGCCAAGACGGGTACGCGCTGGGGACTGAAGCTTTCTTT. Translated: CASSQDGYALGTEAFF. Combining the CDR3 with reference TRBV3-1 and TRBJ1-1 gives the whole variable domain DTAVSQTPKYLVTQMGNDKSIKCEQNLGHDTMYWYKQDSKKFLKIMFSYNNKELIINETVPNRFSPKSPDKAHLNLHINSLELGDSAVYFCASSQDGYALGTEAFFGQGTRLTVV.

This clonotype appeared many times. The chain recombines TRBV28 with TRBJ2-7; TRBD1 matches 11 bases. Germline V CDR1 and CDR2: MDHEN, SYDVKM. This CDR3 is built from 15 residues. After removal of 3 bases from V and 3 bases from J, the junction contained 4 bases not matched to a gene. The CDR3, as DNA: TGTGCCAGCAGTTTGTTGGGACAGGGGGACTACGAGCAGTACTTC. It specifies CASSLLGQGDYEQYF.

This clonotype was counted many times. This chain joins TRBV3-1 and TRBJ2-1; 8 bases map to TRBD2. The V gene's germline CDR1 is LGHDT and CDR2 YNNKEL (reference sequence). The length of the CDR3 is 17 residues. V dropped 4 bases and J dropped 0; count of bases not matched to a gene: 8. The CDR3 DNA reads TGTGCCAGCAGCCCCCGTCGGACTAGCCCCTCCTACAATGAGCAGTTCTTC. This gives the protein CASSPRRTSPSYNEQFF.

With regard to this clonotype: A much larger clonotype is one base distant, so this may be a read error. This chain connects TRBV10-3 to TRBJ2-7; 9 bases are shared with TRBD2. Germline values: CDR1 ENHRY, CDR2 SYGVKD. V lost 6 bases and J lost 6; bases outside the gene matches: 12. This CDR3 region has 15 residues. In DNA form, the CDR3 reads TGTGCCATCAGCGCAGGGACTAGCAGACTTTTCGAGCAGTACTTC. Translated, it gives CAISAGTSRLFEQYF.

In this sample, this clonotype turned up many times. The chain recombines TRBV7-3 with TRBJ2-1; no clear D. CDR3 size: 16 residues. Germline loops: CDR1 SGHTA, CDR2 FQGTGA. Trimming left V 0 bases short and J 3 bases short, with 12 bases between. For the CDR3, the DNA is TGTGCCAGCAGCTTAACGCAGTCCTTAAGCTACAATGAGCAGTTCTTC. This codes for CASSLTQSLSYNEQFF.

CDR3 nucleotides: TGTGCCAGCAGTTTAAGGGGGGGCGCTGGCTATGGCTACACCTTC. Translating it yields CASSLRGGAGYGYTF. The rearrangement joins TRBV27 to TRBJ1-2; TRBD1 might be the D (6 bases). Germline lookup yields CDR1 MNHEY and CDR2 SMNVEV (reference sequence). V was cut by 2 bases and J by 4 bases, with 14 bases left in between. The CDR3 contains 15 residues.

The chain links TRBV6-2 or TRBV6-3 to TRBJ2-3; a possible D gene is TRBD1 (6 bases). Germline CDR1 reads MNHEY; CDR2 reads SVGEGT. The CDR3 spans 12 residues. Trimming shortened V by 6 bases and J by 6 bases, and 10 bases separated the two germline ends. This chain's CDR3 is CASRDSLDTQYF. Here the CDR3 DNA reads TGTGCCAGCAGGGACAGTTTGGATACGCAGTATTTT.

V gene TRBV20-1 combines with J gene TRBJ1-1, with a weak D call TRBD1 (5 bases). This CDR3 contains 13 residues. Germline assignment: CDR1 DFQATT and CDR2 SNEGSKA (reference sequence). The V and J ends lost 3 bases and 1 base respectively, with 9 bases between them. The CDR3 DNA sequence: TGCAGTGCTAGGCGGACACAGAACACTGAAGCTTTCTTT. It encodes CSARRTQNTEAFF.

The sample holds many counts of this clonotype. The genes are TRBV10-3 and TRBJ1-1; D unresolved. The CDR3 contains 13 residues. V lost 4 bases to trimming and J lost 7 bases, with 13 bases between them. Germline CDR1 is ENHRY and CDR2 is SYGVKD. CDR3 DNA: TGTGCCATCAGTGTTTCCCCCGGCGGTGAAGCTTTCTTT. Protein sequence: CAISVSPGGEAFF.

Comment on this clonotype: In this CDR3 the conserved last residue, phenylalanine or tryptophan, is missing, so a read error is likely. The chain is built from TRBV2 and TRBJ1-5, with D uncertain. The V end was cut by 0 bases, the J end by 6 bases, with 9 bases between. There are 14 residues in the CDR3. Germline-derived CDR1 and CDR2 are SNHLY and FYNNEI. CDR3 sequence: CASSEALGSQPQHL. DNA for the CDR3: TGTGCCAGCAGTGAAGCGTTGGGGAGTCAGCCCCAGCATCTT.

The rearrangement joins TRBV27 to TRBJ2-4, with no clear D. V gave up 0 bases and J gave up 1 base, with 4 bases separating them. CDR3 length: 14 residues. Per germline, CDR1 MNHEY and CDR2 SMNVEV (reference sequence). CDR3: CASSLSAAKNIQYF. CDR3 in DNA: TGTGCCAGCAGTTTATCAGCGGCCAAAAACATTCAGTACTTC.

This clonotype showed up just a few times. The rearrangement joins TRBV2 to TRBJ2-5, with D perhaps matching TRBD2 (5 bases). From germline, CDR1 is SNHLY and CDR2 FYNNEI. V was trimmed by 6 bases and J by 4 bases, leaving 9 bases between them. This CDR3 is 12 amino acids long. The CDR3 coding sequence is TGTGCCAGCAGAGGCGCGGGAGAGACCCAGTACTTC. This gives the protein CASRGAGETQYF.

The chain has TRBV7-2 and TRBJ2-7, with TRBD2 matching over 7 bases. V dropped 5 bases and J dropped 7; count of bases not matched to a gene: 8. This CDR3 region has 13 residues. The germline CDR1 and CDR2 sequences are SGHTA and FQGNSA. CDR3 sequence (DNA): TGTGCCAGCAGCCGCGGGCGGGAGAGGGAGCAGTACTTC. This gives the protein CASSRGREREQYF.

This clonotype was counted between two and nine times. CDR3: CSARGTRSYEQYF. The CDR3 DNA follows: TGCAGTGCTAGAGGTACAAGATCCTACGAGCAGTACTTC. The chain uses TRBV20-1 and TRBJ2-7; D unresolved. The CDR3 has 13 residues. The germline CDR1 and CDR2 sequences are DFQATT and SNEGSKA (reference sequence). With 1 base removed from V and 1 base from J, the gap between germline ends came to 8 bases.

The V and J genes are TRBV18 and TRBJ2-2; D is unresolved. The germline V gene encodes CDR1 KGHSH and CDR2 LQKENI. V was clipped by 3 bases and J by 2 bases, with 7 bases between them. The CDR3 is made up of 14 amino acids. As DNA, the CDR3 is TGTGCCAGCTCACCGGCCATTAACACCGGGGAGCTGTTTTTT. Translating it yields CASSPAINTGELFF.